The next 16 T cell receptor beta chains were all read from a single sample in a study of T cell responses to AZD1222 COVID-19 vaccine. Some clones are missing from TCRdb's copy, which holds only in-frame ones; the method was immunoSEQ multiplex PCR. The table shows 150,000 or so clones, with roughly nine tenths occurring only once. This specimen consisted of peripheral blood, obtained on day 0 of AZD1222 vaccination. The origin of the receptors is an adult in good health.

The V and J genes are TRBV19 and TRBJ1-5, with no clear D. V was pared by 3 bases and J by 2 bases, with 5 bases between. Looked up from germline, CDR1 is LNHDA and CDR2 is SQIVND (reference sequence). The length of the CDR3 is 13 residues. The DNA for the CDR3 is TGTGCCAGTAGTATTGCAGGCAATCAGCCCCAGCATTTT. It is translated as CASSIAGNQPQHF. The whole variable domain, filled in from reference TRBV19 and TRBJ1-5, reads DGGITQSPKYLFRKEGQNVTLSCEQNLNHDAMYWYRQDPGQGLRLIYYSQIVNDFQKGDIAEGYSVSREKKESFPLTVTSAQKNPTAFYLCASSIAGNQPQHFGDGTRLSIL.

This chain uses TRBV5-4 with TRBJ2-1; 13 nucleotides agree with TRBD2. Germline V CDR1 and CDR2: SGHNT, YYREEE (reference sequence). Trimming took 5 bases from V and 9 from J; bases not matched to a gene: 8. The CDR3 totals 15 residues. The CDR3 region is CASSVGTSGNSEQFF. CDR3 coding DNA: TGTGCCAGCAGTGTCGGGACTAGCGGGAATAGTGAGCAGTTCTTC.

The gene calls are TRBV10-1 and TRBJ2-1; D tentatively fits TRBD1 or TRBD2 (6 bases each). Germline V lookup: CDR1 WNHNN, CDR2 SYGVQD (reference sequence). The CDR3 length is 17 residues. Trimming took off 4 bases at V and 5 bases at J, with 21 bases between the two ends. For the CDR3, the DNA is TGCGCCAGCAGTGTGGGGGGCAGTGGAGTTATCGACAATGAGCAGTTCTTC. Its translation is CASSVGGSGVIDNEQFF.

The V gene is TRBV11-3, the J gene TRBJ1-1; the match to TRBD1 covers 7 bases. Trimming removed 5 bases from V and 2 bases from J; junction bases left unmatched: 8. The CDR3 is 15 amino acids. CDR1 is SGHNT and CDR2 is YENEEA in the germline V gene. CDR3 DNA sequence: TGTGCCAGCAGCCATCCCCGGGACAGAAACACTGAAGCTTTCTTT. It codes for CASSHPRDRNTEAFF.

The V call is TRBV5-4, the J call TRBJ1-1, with 9 bases identical to TRBD1. After removal of 3 bases from V and 2 bases from J, the junction contained 8 bases not matched to a gene. The germline CDR1 and CDR2 sequences are SGHNT and YYREEE (reference sequence). The CDR3 loop spans 16 amino acids. The CDR3 DNA sequence: TGTGCCAGCAGCTCGCCCGGGACAGGGAGCAACACTGAAGCTTTCTTT. It specifies CASSSPGTGSNTEAFF.

The chain uses TRBV5-1 and TRBJ1-1, with D possibly matching TRBD1 (6 bases). The ends were cut back, 0 bases at V and 1 base at J, with 10 bases in the middle. The CDR3 has 15 amino acids. Germline loops: CDR1 SGHRS, CDR2 YFSETQ. The CDR3 nucleotides read TGCGCCAGCAGCTTGGTACTACAGGGGAACACTGAAGCTTTCTTT. This encodes CASSLVLQGNTEAFF.

The J gene is TRBJ1-2, the V gene TRBV19; D is unclear. Deletions cut 3 bases from V and 2 bases from J, with 7 bases between. Germline CDR1 and CDR2: LNHDA and SQIVND (reference sequence). This CDR3 contains 13 residues. CDR3 coding DNA: TGTGCCAGTAGTATTGGCAGGAACTATGGCTACACCTTC. It translates to CASSIGRNYGYTF.

V gene TRBV5-4 combines with J gene TRBJ2-7; D may be TRBD1 (8 bases). The CDR3 contains 15 residues. CDR1 is SGHNT, CDR2 YYREEE, per germline (reference sequence). The V gene lost 2 bases and the J gene lost 7 bases, with 19 bases spanning the gap. CDR3 region: CASSFLADRVVEQYF. The DNA for the CDR3 is TGTGCCAGCAGCTTTCTAGCGGACAGGGTTGTTGAGCAGTACTTC.

This clone was counted a single time. V gene TRBV28 combines with J gene TRBJ1-2; possible D gene TRBD1, 5 bases. The V gene lost 5 bases and the J gene lost 0 bases, with 13 bases spanning the gap. There are 15 residues in the CDR3. Germline V gene data show CDR1 as MDHEN and CDR2 as SYDVKM. The CDR3 nucleotides are TGTGCCAGCAGTGGGGAGACAGTCCCTAACTATGGCTACACCTTC. As protein: CASSGETVPNYGYTF.

The chain has TRBV11-2 and TRBJ1-4, with no clear D. V was pared by 5 bases and J by 6 bases, with 16 bases between. The CDR3 has 15 amino acids. Per germline, CDR1 SGHAT and CDR2 FQNNGV. CDR3 loop: CASSRAAPPYEKLFF. CDR3 bases: TGTGCCAGCAGCCGTGCGGCTCCACCGTATGAAAAACTGTTTTTT.

The chain is built from TRBV7-9 and TRBJ2-7; D not certain. CDR1 is SEHNR and CDR2 is FQNEAQ in the germline V gene (reference sequence). The CDR3 sequence is 15 residues long. V lost 5 bases and J lost 5, with 19 bases in between. This chain's CDR3 is CASSPGAPSTHEQYF. Written as DNA, the CDR3 is TGTGCCAGCAGCCCGGGCGCACCTTCAACTCACGAGCAGTACTTC. The whole variable domain, remainder taken from reference TRBV7-9 and TRBJ2-7, is DTGVSQNPRHKITKRGQNVTFRCDPISEHNRLYWYRQTLGQGPEFLTYFQNEAQLEKSRLLSDRFSAERPKGSFSTLEIQRTEQGDSAMYLCASSPGAPSTHEQYFGPGTRLTVT.

The rearrangement joins TRBV6-5 to TRBJ2-7; possibly TRBD1 or TRBD2 for D (5 bases each). This CDR3 has 15 residues. The V end lost 5 bases, the J end lost 3 bases, and 17 bases lay between the germline ends. Germline V lookup: CDR1 MNHEY, CDR2 SVGAGI. CDR3 in DNA: TGTGCCAGCAGTCCGAGGGGAGCCAGGGACTACGAGCAGTACTTC. Its translation: CASSPRGARDYEQYF.

V and J are TRBV6-5 and TRBJ1-4; D uncertain. V gave up 1 base and J gave up 4 bases, with 13 bases separating them. Germline V lookup: CDR1 MNHEY, CDR2 SVGAGI. The CDR3 extends over 16 amino acids. The CDR3: CASSYFSPGSNEKLFF. The CDR3 DNA is TGTGCCAGCAGTTACTTTTCACCCGGCAGTAATGAAAAACTGTTTTTT.

The chain is built from TRBV7-2 and TRBJ2-1; 7 bases are shared with TRBD2. The V gene end was trimmed by 1 base and the J gene end by 7 bases; junction bases not matched to a gene: 4. The CDR3 has 14 residues. CDR1 is SGHTA, CDR2 FQGNSA, per germline. The CDR3 region has the DNA TGTGCCAGCAGCTTAGTAAGGACTAGGAATGAGCAGTTCTTC. Translated, it gives CASSLVRTRNEQFF.

The chain employs TRBV27 and TRBJ2-3; no clear D. The CDR3 runs 9 residues. V lost 11 bases and J lost 3, with 3 bases in between. Germline V gene data show CDR1 as MNHEY and CDR2 as SMNVEV (reference sequence). The CDR3 nucleotides read TGTGCCTATACAGATACGCAGTATTTT. Residues: CAYTDTQYF.

This clone occurred a few times. The V call is TRBV19, the J call TRBJ1-2, with D tentatively TRBD1 (5 bases). Per the germline V gene, CDR1 is LNHDA and CDR2 is SQIVND (reference sequence). The CDR3 runs 12 residues. V lost 7 bases to trimming and J lost 4 bases, with 10 bases between them. The CDR3 sequence: CASMGGSYGYTF. The CDR3 region has the DNA TGTGCCAGTATGGGGGGAAGCTATGGCTACACCTTC.